These 2 T cell receptor beta chains originate from one sample sequenced in a study of early T cells in non-severe SARS-CoV-2 infection. From the 5' RACE reads, TCRdb called clonotypes with MiXCR, one entry per CDR3 protein. Counted here are some 35,000 distinct CDR3 sequences, 5% to 6% occurring once; the ten biggest clones make up 25% to 30%. Sequences were obtained from whole blood. All receptors come from an adult who was a healthcare worker with PCR-confirmed SARS-CoV-2 infection or an uninfected control (not recorded which).

This clonotype was detected ten times or more. The chain uses TRBV5-7 and TRBJ1-5; the match to TRBD1 covers 12 bases. TRBV5-7 is marked as an open reading frame, function uncertain. With V trimmed by 0 bases and J by 5 bases, 12 bases remained unmatched. The CDR3 runs 19 residues. This CDR3 is CASSLAAGQGALSDQPQHF. The CDR3 DNA is TGTGCCAGCAGCTTGGCCGCGGGACAGGGGGCTCTGTCTGATCAGCCCCAGCATTTT.

At least ten counts were recorded for this clonotype. J is TRBJ1-5 and V is TRBV19; D is unclear. Germline-derived CDR1 and CDR2 are LNHDA and SQIVND (reference sequence). CDR3 length: 12 amino acids. V was pared by 5 bases and J by 4 bases, with 6 bases between. The CDR3, as DNA: TGTGCCAGTAGTGTCCTTAATCAGCCCCAGCATTTT. This translates into CASSVLNQPQHF.